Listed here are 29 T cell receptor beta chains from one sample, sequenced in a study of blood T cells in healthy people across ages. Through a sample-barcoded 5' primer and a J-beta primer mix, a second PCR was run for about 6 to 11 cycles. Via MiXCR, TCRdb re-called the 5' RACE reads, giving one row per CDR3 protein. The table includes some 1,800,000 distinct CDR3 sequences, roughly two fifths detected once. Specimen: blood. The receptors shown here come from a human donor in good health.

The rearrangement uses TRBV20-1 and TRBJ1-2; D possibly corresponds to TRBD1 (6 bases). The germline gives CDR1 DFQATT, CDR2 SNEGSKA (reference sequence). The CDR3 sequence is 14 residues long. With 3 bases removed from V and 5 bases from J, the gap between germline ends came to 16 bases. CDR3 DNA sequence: TGCAGTGCTAGGGTGGAGGGGGTGCCGTATGGCTACACCTTC. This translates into CSARVEGVPYGYTF.

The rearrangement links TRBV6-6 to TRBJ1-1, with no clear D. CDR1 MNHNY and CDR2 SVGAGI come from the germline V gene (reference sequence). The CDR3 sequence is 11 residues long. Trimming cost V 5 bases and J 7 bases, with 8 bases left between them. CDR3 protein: CASSERVEAFF. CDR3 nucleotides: TGTGCCAGCAGTGAAAGGGTTGAAGCTTTCTTT.

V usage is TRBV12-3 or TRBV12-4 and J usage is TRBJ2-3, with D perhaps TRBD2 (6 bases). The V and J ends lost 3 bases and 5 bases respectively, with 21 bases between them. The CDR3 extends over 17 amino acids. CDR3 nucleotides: TGTGCCAGCAGTTTCCCGTCCCGACGGGACGGGGGAGATACGCAGTATTTT. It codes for CASSFPSRRDGGDTQYF.

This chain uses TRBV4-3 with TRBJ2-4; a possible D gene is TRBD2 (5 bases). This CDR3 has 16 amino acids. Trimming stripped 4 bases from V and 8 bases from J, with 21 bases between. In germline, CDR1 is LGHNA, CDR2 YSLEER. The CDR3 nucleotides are TGCGCCAGCAGCCGAGATCATTCAGGAGGTCGGGACATTCAGTACTTC. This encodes CASSRDHSGGRDIQYF.

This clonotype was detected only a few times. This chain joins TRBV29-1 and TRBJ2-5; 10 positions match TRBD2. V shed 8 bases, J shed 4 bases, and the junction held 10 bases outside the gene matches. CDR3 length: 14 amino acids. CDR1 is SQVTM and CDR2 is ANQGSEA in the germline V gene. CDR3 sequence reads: CSSGGAVKGETQYF. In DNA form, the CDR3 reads TGCAGCAGCGGGGGGGCGGTTAAAGGAGAGACCCAGTACTTC. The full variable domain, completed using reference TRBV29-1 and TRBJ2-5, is SAVISQKPSRDICQRGTSLTIQCQVDSQVTMMFWYRQQPGQSLTLIATANQGSEATYESGFVIDKFPISRPNLTFSTLTVSNMSPEDSSIYLCSSGGAVKGETQYFGPGTRLLVL.

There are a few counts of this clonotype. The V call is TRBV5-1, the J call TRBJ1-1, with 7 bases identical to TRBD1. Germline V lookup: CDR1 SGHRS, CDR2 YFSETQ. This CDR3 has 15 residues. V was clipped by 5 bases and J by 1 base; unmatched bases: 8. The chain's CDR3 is CASRIPTGTNTEAFF. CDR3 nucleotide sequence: TGCGCCAGCAGAATCCCGACAGGGACGAACACTGAAGCTTTCTTT.

This CDR3 reads CASSRGLTGVANYGYTF. CDR3 DNA: TGCGCCAGCAGCCGCGGATTGACAGGGGTAGCCAACTATGGCTACACCTTC. This chain links TRBV4-3 with TRBJ1-2; 8 bases map to TRBD1. This CDR3 has 17 residues. Germline V gene sequence: CDR1 LGHNA, CDR2 YSLEER. J lost 2 bases, V lost 4 bases, and 12 bases had no gene match.

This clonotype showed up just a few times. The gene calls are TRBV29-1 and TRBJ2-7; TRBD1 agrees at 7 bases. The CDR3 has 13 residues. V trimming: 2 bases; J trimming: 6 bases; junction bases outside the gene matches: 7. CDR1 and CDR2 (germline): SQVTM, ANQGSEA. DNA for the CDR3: TGCAGCGTTGAACCGAGGGGGCGCGGCGAGCAGTACTTC. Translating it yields CSVEPRGRGEQYF.

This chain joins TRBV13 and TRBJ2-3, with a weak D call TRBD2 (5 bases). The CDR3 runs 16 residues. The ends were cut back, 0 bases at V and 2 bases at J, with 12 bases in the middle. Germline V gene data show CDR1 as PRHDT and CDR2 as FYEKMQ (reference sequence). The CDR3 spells CASSLGRGETTDTQYF. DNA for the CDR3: TGTGCCAGCAGCTTAGGGCGTGGGGAGACCACAGATACGCAGTATTTT.

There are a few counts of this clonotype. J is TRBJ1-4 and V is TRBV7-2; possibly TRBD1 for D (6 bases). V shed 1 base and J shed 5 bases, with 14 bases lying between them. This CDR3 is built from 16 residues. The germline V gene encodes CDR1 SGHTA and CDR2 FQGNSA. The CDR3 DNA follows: TGTGCCAGCAGCTTAGTTCTTCAGGGGCTAAATGAAAAACTGTTTTTT. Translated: CASSLVLQGLNEKLFF. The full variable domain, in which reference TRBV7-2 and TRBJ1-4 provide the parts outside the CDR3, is GAGVSQSPSNKVTEKGKDVELRCDPISGHTALYWYRQSLGQGLEFLIYFQGNSAPDKSGLPSDRFSAERTGGSVSTLTIQRTQQEDSAVYLCASSLVLQGLNEKLFFGSGTQLSVL.

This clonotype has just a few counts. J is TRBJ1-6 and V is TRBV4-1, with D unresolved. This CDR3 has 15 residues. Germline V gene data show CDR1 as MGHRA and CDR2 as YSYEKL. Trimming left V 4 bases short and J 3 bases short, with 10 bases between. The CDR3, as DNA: TGCGCCAGCAGCCTCCAATTCGGCTATAATTCACCCCTCCACTTT. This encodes CASSLQFGYNSPLHF.

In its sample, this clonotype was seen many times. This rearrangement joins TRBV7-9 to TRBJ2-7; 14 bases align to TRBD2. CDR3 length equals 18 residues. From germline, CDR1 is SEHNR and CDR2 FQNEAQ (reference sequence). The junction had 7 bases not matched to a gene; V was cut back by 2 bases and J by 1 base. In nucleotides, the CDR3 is TGTGCCAGCAGCTTATGGGAGGGACTAGCGGGGGCTTCCTACGAGCAGTACTTC. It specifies CASSLWEGLAGASYEQYF.

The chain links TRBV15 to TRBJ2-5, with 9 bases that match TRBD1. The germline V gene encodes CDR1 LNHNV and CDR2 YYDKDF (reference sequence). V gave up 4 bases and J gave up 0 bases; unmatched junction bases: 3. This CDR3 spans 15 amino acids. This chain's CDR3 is CATSNRDRDQETQYF. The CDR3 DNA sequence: TGTGCCACCAGCAACCGGGACAGGGACCAAGAGACCCAGTACTTC.

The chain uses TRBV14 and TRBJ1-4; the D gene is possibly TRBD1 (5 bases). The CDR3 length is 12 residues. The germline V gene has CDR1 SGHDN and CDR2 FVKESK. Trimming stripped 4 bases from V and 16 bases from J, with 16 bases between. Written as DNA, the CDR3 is TGTGCCAGCAGCCGCGGGGGAAGCCAACGGTTTTTT. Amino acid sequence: CASSRGGSQRFF.

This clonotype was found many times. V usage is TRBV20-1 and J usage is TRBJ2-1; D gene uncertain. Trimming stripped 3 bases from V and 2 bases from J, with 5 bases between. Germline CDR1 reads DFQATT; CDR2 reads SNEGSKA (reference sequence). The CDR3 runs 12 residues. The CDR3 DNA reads TGCAGTGCTAGCGGCCCCTACAATGAGCAGTTCTTC. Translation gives CSASGPYNEQFF.

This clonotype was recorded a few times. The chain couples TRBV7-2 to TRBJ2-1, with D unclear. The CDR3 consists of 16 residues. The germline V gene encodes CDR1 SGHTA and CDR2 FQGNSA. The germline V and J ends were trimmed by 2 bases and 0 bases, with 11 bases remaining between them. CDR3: CASSLMGGSSYNEQFF. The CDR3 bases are TGTGCCAGCAGCTTAATGGGCGGTAGCTCCTACAATGAGCAGTTCTTC.

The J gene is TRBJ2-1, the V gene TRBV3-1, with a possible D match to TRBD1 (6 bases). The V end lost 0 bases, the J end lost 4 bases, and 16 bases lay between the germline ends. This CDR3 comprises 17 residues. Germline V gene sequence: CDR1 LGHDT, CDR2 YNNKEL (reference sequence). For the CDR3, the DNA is TGTGCCAGCAGCCAAGATCTCCCCGGGACACCTTACAATGAGCAGTTCTTC. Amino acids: CASSQDLPGTPYNEQFF.

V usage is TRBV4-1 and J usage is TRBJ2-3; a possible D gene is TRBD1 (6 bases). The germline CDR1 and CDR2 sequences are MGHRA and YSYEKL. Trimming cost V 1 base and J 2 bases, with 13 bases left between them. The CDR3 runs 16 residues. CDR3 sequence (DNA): TGCGCCAGCAGCCAAGTACAGGGTCCCCTCACAGATACGCAGTATTTT. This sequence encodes CASSQVQGPLTDTQYF.

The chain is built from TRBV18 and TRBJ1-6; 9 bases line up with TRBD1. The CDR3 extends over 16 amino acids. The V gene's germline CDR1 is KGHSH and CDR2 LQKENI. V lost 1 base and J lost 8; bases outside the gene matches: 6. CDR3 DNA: TGTGCCAGCTCACCACGGGGACAGGGTTGGGATTCACCCCTCCACTTT. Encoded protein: CASSPRGQGWDSPLHF.

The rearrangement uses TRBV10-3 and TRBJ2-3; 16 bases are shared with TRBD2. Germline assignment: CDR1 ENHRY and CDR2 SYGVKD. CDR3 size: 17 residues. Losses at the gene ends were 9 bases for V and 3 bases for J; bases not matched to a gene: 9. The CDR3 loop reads CAISSGTSGGATDTQYF. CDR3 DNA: TGTGCCATTTCCTCCGGGACTAGCGGGGGGGCAACAGATACGCAGTATTTT.

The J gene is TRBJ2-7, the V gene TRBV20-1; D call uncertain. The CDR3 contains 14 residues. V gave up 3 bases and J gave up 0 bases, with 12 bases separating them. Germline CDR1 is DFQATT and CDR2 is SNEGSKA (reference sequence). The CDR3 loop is CSARPNGPSYEQYF. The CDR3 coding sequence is TGCAGTGCTAGGCCCAACGGGCCCTCCTACGAGCAGTACTTC.

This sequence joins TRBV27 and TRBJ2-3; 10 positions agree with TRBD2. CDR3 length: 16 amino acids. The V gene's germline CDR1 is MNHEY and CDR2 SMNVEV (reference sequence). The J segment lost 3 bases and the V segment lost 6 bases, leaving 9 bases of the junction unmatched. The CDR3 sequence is CASRGIAGGVTDTQYF. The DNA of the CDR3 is TGTGCCAGCAGGGGCATAGCGGGGGGTGTAACAGATACGCAGTATTTT.

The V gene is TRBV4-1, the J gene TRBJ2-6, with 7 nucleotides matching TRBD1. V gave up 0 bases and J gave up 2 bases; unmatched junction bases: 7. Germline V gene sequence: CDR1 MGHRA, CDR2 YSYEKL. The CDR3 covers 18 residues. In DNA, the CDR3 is TGCGCCAGCAGCCAAGATGCGTTGAGGGGGCCTGGGGCCAACGTCCTGACTTTC. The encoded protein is CASSQDALRGPGANVLTF.

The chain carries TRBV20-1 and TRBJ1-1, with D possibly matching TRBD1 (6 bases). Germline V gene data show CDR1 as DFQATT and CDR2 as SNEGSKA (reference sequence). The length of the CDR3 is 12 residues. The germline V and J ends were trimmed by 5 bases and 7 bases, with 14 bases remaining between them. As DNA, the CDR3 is TGCAGTGCTCTACACAGGGCGGGTGAAGCTTTCTTT. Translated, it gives CSALHRAGEAFF.

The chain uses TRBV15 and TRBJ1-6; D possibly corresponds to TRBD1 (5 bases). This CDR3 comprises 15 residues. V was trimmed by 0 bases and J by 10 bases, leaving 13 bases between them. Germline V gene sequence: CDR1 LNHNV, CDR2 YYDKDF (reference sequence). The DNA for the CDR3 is TGTGCCACCAGCAGAGATCTAGGGGAGGGGTCACCCCTCCACTTT. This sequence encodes CATSRDLGEGSPLHF.

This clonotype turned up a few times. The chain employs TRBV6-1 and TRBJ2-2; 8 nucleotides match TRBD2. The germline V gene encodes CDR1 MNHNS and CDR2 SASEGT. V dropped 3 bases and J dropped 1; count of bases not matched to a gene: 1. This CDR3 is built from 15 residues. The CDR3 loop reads CASSDSGRNTGELFF. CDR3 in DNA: TGTGCCAGCAGTGACAGCGGGAGGAACACCGGGGAGCTGTTTTTT.

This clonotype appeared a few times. Here the CDR3 DNA reads TGCAGTGCGGGGGGGACAGGGGATAACTATGGCTACACCTTC. The encoded protein is CSAGGTGDNYGYTF. The V and J genes are TRBV20-1 and TRBJ1-2; 10 bases map to TRBD1. This CDR3 has 14 amino acids. The germline V gene has CDR1 DFQATT and CDR2 SNEGSKA (reference sequence). The V gene end was trimmed by 6 bases and the J gene end by 1 base; junction bases not matched to a gene: 5.

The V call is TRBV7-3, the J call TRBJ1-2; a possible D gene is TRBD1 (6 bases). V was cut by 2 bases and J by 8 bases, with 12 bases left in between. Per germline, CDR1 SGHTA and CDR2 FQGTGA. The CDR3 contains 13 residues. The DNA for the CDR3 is TGTGCCAGCAGCTTAGCAGGGGAAATCGGCTACACCTTC. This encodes CASSLAGEIGYTF.

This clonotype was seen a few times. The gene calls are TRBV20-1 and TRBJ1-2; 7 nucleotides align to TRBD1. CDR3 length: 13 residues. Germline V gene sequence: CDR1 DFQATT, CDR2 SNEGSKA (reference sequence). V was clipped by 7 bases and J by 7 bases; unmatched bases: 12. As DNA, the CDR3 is TGCAGTGTCTTCAGGGGGAAGGGGCTTGGCTACACCTTC. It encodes CSVFRGKGLGYTF.